These T cell receptor beta chains were read from a single sample in a study of early stage breast cancer tumors. Here immunoSEQ multiplex PCR was the method, and the copy in TCRdb shows in-frame clones only, minus some. The sample lists tens of thousands of clones, around nine tenths occurring once. Sample: blood. The receptors come from a person aged 70 to 79 with breast cancer. The CDR3 runs from the conserved cysteine through the conserved F or W. D genes are given only for firm matches. Expanded clones are given a class, and other clones once, few, many or no size at all.

d_call,clone_size,cdr3_length,v_call,j_call,cdr3_aa,cdr3_nt
NA,few,17,TRBV30,TRBJ1-1,CAWNRKGRALMNTEAFF,TGTGCCTGGAACCGCAAGGGGAGGGCGCTCATGAACACTGAAGCTTTCTTT
NA,few,13,TRBV5-4,TRBJ1-1,CASSLQGFTEAFF,TGTGCCAGCAGCTTGCAGGGTTTCACTGAAGCTTTCTTT
TRBD1,NA,15,TRBV27,TRBJ1-5,CASSPDRGMGQPQHF,TGTGCCAGCAGTCCGGACAGGGGGATGGGGCAGCCCCAGCATTTT
TRBD1,NA,13,TRBV28,TRBJ2-7,CASSPGDREGQYF,TGTGCCAGCAGTCCTGGGGACAGGGAGGGGCAGTACTTC
NA,NA,18,TRBV4-2,TRBJ2-6,CASSQDPQGRTGANVLTF,TGTGCCAGCAGCCAAGATCCCCAGGGAAGGACTGGGGCCAACGTCCTGACTTTC
NA,NA,13,TRBV2,TRBJ1-2,CASRQQVFNGYTF,TGTGCCAGCAGACAACAGGTTTTCAATGGCTACACCTTC
NA,NA,16,TRBV5-4,TRBJ1-2,CASSLPTGGHGYGYTF,TGTGCCAGCAGCCTCCCGACGGGGGGCCATGGCTATGGCTACACCTTC
NA,once,12,TRBV28,TRBJ2-7,CASKGGVGEQYF,TGTGCCAGCAAGGGAGGCGTCGGGGAGCAGTACTTC
NA,NA,13,TRBV5-1,TRBJ1-1,CASSLDMNTEAFF,TGCGCCAGCAGCTTGGATATGAACACTGAAGCTTTCTTT
TRBD2,NA,16,TRBV5-1,TRBJ2-1,CASSHYSGGAENEQFF,TGCGCCAGCAGCCACTATAGCGGGGGGGCCGAAAATGAGCAGTTCTTC
NA,NA,17,TRBV4-2,TRBJ2-3,CASSQDPTSRLGDTQYF,TGTGCCAGCAGCCAAGATCCAACTAGCCGGCTGGGAGATACGCAGTATTTT
NA,NA,14,TRBV11-2,TRBJ2-5,CASSFSQTQETQYF,TGTGCCAGCAGCTTCTCACAGACCCAGGAGACCCAGTACTTC
NA,once,15,TRBV7-8,TRBJ1-6,CASSLGPGGNSPLHF,TGTGCCAGCAGCCTAGGGCCTGGTGGTAATTCACCCCTCCACTTT
TRBD1,NA,15,TRBV5-4,TRBJ1-2,CASSLATGDQFGYTF,TGTGCCAGCAGCTTGGCAACAGGGGACCAATTTGGGTACACCTTC
TRBD2,NA,16,TRBV27,TRBJ2-5,CASRPAGLAGQETQYF,TGTGCCAGCAGACCAGCAGGACTAGCGGGACAAGAGACCCAGTACTTC
TRBD2,NA,15,TRBV2,TRBJ2-5,CASSWAGGSRETQYF,TGTGCCAGCAGTTGGGCGGGGGGGTCCCGGGAGACCCAGTACTTC
NA,NA,16,TRBV11-2,TRBJ2-1,CASSLQGQAAYNEQFF,TGTGCCAGCAGCTTACAGGGCCAGGCAGCCTACAATGAGCAGTTCTTC
NA,NA,15,TRBV30,TRBJ1-3,CAWTKLGLSGNTIYF,TGTGCCTGGACTAAACTGGGACTCTCTGGAAACACCATATATTTT
TRBD1,NA,12,TRBV29-1,TRBJ2-1,CSVDRGGNEQFF,TGCAGCGTGGACAGGGGGGGTAATGAGCAGTTCTTC
NA,NA,14,TRBV18,TRBJ1-2,CASSPNGEMYGYTF,TGTGCCAGCTCACCAAACGGAGAGATGTATGGCTACACCTTC
NA,once,14,TRBV9,TRBJ2-7,CASSVGPGKFEQYF,TGTGCCAGCAGCGTAGGCCCGGGTAAGTTCGAGCAGTACTTC
TRBD1,once,13,TRBV28,TRBJ1-2,CASRRTGNYGYTF,TGTGCCAGCAGAAGGACAGGGAACTATGGCTACACCTTC
NA,NA,14,TRBV5-1,TRBJ1-1,CASSQGPLDTEAFF,TGCGCCAGCAGCCAGGGGCCCTTAGACACTGAAGCTTTCTTT
TRBD1,NA,15,TRBV9,TRBJ2-3,CASSEGAGGTDTQYF,TGTGCCAGCAGCGAGGGGGCCGGTGGCACAGATACGCAGTATTTT
NA,NA,13,TRBV6-4,TRBJ2-1,CASSDGQMNEQFF,TGTGCCAGCAGTGACGGACAGATGAATGAGCAGTTCTTC
NA,NA,15,TRBV27,TRBJ1-5,CASSLEGWSNQPQHF,TGTGCCAGCAGTTTAGAGGGTTGGAGCAATCAGCCCCAGCATTTT
TRBD2,NA,15,TRBV4-1,TRBJ2-2,CASSQWAGATGELFF,TGCGCCAGCAGCCAGTGGGCGGGAGCTACCGGGGAGCTGTTTTTT
TRBD1,NA,16,TRBV5-4,TRBJ1-4,CASSLGTGRTNEKLFF,TGTGCCAGCAGCTTGGGGACAGGCAGGACTAATGAAAAACTGTTTTTT
TRBD1,once,15,TRBV7-2,TRBJ2-2,CASSAGGGTTGELFF,TGTGCCAGCAGCGCAGGGGGCGGAACGACCGGGGAGCTGTTTTTT
TRBD1,NA,15,TRBV5-1,TRBJ1-2,CASSSGQGPNYGYTF,TGCGCCAGCAGCTCGGGACAGGGCCCTAACTATGGCTACACCTTC
TRBD1,NA,14,TRBV19,TRBJ1-1,CASRTYRGATEAFF,TGTGCCAGTAGAACGTACAGGGGGGCCACTGAAGCTTTCTTT
NA,NA,13,TRBV30,TRBJ1-1,CAWLSIRATEAFF,TGTGCCTGGTTGAGTATCAGGGCTACTGAAGCTTTCTTT
TRBD2,NA,15,TRBV7-2,TRBJ2-1,CASSLERGGGREQFF,TGTGCCAGCAGCTTAGAGCGGGGGGGCGGTCGGGAGCAGTTCTTC
NA,NA,13,TRBV7-6,TRBJ2-1,CASSLTVRNEQFF,TGTGCCAGCAGCTTAACTGTCCGGAATGAGCAGTTCTTC
NA,NA,14,TRBV18,TRBJ1-1,CASSPVNGDTEAFF,TGTGCCAGCTCACCAGTAAACGGAGACACTGAAGCTTTCTTT
TRBD2,NA,14,TRBV2,TRBJ2-5,CASRWNSGGETQYF,TGTGCCAGCAGGTGGAACTCGGGGGGAGAGACCCAGTACTTC
NA,few,13,TRBV2,TRBJ1-4,CASSVRGGEKLFF,TGTGCCAGCAGTGTTAGGGGAGGGGAAAAACTGTTTTTT
NA,NA,11,TRBV27,TRBJ2-1,CATYRNPEQFF,TGTGCCACCTATAGAAACCCAGAGCAGTTCTTC
TRBD2,NA,15,TRBV4-2,TRBJ2-7,CASSQDGLAGGRSYF,TGTGCCAGCAGCCAAGATGGACTAGCGGGGGGGCGTTCATACTTC
NA,NA,15,TRBV5-5,TRBJ1-5,CASNFQAGNNQPQHF,TGTGCCAGCAATTTCCAGGCAGGGAACAATCAGCCCCAGCATTTT
TRBD2,NA,16,TRBV9,TRBJ2-3,CASSPRPAGSTDTQYF,TGTGCCAGCAGCCCCCGCCCAGCGGGGAGCACAGATACGCAGTATTTT
TRBD1,NA,13,TRBV25-1,TRBJ1-6,CASRGQSGSPLHF,TGTGCCAGCAGGGGACAGTCGGGCTCACCCCTCCACTTT
TRBD2,once,14,TRBV5-1,TRBJ2-7,CASSTSAASYEQYF,TGCGCCAGCAGCACTAGCGCGGCCTCCTACGAGCAGTACTTC
NA,NA,14,TRBV19,TRBJ1-2,CASRATGTNYGYTF,TGTGCCAGTCGGGCAACAGGAACTAACTATGGCTACACCTTC
NA,NA,16,TRBV6-4,TRBJ2-7,CASRPGAGKASYEQYF,TGTGCCAGCCGCCCCGGCGCGGGGAAGGCGTCCTACGAGCAGTACTTC
TRBD1,NA,13,TRBV11-3,TRBJ1-1,CASSQGANTEAFF,TGTGCCAGCAGTCAGGGGGCGAACACTGAAGCTTTCTTT
TRBD2,NA,14,TRBV7-9,TRBJ2-2,CASSLLAGTGELFF,TGTGCCAGCAGCTTATTAGCGGGCACCGGGGAGCTGTTTTTT
TRBD2,NA,14,TRBV7-2,TRBJ2-5,CASSLTSGGETQYF,TGTGCCAGCAGCTTAACCAGCGGGGGTGAGACCCAGTACTTC